This T cell receptor (beta chain) derives from a study of blood T cell repertoires in COVID-19 (dated by TCRdb to 2019 to 2021). In terms of the full investigation: Samples from collaborators originated in the United States, Italy and Spain and spanned both the acute and convalescent phases of COVID-19. The prospective study material was composed of cDNA or gDNA derived from T cells, B-cell-depleted T cells, or PBMCs. The dataset comprised deeply sampled blood TCRbeta repertoires from subjects exposed to, actively infected with, or recovered from COVID-19. The repertoires were made available in a free public database intended to serve as a resource for research on the immune response to SARS-CoV-2. The samples were drawn from two sources: the first 160 participants of the ongoing ImmuneRACE study, and fewer than 1,500 subjects contributed by 6 global collaborators. A de-identified subject ID, COVID-19 status, age in years and sex were almost always included in the sample metadata. HLA class I and class II types, where available, came from metadata supplied by the sample provider rather than from assay-based typing.

Counted from cysteine to phenylalanine, this CDR3 has 14 amino acids. Only the CDR3 portion is preserved as DNA: 42 bases, with reading frame beginning at the first base. The trim is 2 bases for V and 11 bases for J, with a gap of 20 bases between the germline ends. The germline V gene supplies CDR1 SQVTM and CDR2 ANQGSEA. This clone is a singleton in its sample. The antigen it binds to is not known. No quality values exist for individual bases; no much larger clone is one base distant. The paper's findings and limits, for the study overall: How much clinical and demographic metadata was included differed by source and by participant, and the metadata was provided uncurated.

Collaborating institutions collected whole blood in K2EDTA tubes following their own protocols. For TCRbeta analysis, collaborators shipped samples as frozen whole blood, isolated PBMCs, or DNA extracted from either of those sample types. TCRbeta CDR3 regions were amplified from genomic DNA by means of the immunoSEQ Assay, a bias-controlled multiplex PCR. Concerning the study's data processing: Within the assay, amplification of reference gene primers was used to estimate how many nucleated cells each sample contained. To quantify the absolute abundance of each unique TCRbeta CDR3 rearrangement, sequence reads were collapsed and filtered. For each sample, productive Simpson clonality was calculated as the square root of Simpson's diversity index over productive rearrangements. TCRdb carries this immuneACCESS record with in-frame sequences only. Its versions omit some clonotypes, under half of them owing to an unresolved V gene in the studies checked, with the rest unexplained. D and trimming come from the DNA, and the V and J calls and clone size come from that table. The sample records 180,000 or so clones, more than 80% of which are singletons. Approximately 8% of the sample is taken by the ten largest.

The sequence is built from TRBV29-1 and TRBJ2-3; TRBD2 is a possible D gene, resting on 6 matching bases. The sequencing sample was made of peripheral blood. The sequence was obtained from a woman in her sixties or seventies with acute or convalescent COVID-19. At the DNA level, the sequence is TGCAGCGTTGAACAAGACGGGAGTAGATGGGGGCAGTATTTT. The resulting protein is CSVEQDGSRWGQYF.